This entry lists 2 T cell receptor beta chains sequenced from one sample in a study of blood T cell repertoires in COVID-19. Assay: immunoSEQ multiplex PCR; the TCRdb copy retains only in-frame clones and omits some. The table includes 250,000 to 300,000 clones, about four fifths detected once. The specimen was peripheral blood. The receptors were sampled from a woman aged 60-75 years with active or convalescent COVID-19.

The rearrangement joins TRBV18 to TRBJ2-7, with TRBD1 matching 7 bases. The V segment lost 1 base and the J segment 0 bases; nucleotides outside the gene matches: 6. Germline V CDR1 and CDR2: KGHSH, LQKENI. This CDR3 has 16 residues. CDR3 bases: TGTGCCAGCTCACCACTGGACAGGTTTAGCTCCTACGAGCAGTACTTC. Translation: CASSPLDRFSSYEQYF. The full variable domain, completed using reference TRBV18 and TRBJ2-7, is NAGVMQNPRHLVRRRGQEARLRCSPMKGHSHVYWYRQLPEEGLKFMVYLQKENIIDESGMPKERFSAEFPKEGPSILRIQQVVRGDSAAYFCASSPLDRFSSYEQYFGPGTRLTVT.

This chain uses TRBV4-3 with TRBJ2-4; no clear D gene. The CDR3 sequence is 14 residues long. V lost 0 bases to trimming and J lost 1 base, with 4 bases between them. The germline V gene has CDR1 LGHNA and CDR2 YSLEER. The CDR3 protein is CASSQDTAKNIQYF. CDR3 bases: TGCGCCAGCAGCCAAGACACTGCCAAAAACATTCAGTACTTC.